This TCR beta chain was retrieved from a study of T-cell reconstitution after alpha-beta-depleted transplantation in children. Regarding the study as a whole: The main origin of T-cell counts and diversity one year after transplant was newly produced T cells.

The library targeted TCRbeta and was prepared with unique molecular identifiers. TCRdb re-analysed the PCR reads in MiXCR, keeping a single row per CDR3 protein. Of approximately 300,000 distinct CDR3 sequences in the sample, over 9.5% were seen once. In its sample, this clonotype was seen many times. Its antigen remains unidentified. Germline V gives CDR1 SGHTA, CDR2 FQGTGA. The germline V and J ends were trimmed by 5 bases and 7 bases, with 11 bases remaining between them. This CDR3 comprises 13 residues. The V and J genes are TRBV7-3 and TRBJ2-2; perhaps D is TRBD1 or TRBD2 (5 bases each). The TCR sequence derives from a boy in the first two years of life with acute myeloid leukemia, due to receive a stem cell transplant. Sequencing used PBMCs, obtained before TCRalphabeta/CD19-depleted stem cell transplant. The CDR3 nucleotides read TGTGCCAGCAGCCGGGACCCCCTCGGGGAGCTGTTTTTT. Residues: CASSRDPLGELFF.